The 3 T cell receptor beta chains reported below all come from one sample, sequenced in a study of control samples from healthy donors and cancer patients. Libraries were prepared by immunoSEQ multiplex PCR; TCRdb keeps only in-frame clonotypes and omits some of them. The table lists 150,000 to 200,000 clones, around 90% of them singletons. What was sequenced was blood. These receptors all stem from a woman aged 25 to 39 in good health.

The rearrangement links TRBV5-1 to TRBJ2-3; the match to TRBD1 covers 9 bases. V gave up 3 bases and J gave up 4 bases; unmatched junction bases: 6. CDR1 and CDR2 from the germline V gene are SGHRS and YFSETQ. This CDR3 region has 15 residues. CDR3 amino acids: CASSSRDRVPDTQYF. The CDR3 coding sequence is TGCGCCAGCAGCTCCCGGGACAGGGTCCCAGATACGCAGTATTTT.

The chain couples TRBV27 to TRBJ2-1, with 14 bases aligning to TRBD2. J gave up 4 bases and V 6 bases, and 5 bases lay outside the gene matches. The germline V gene has CDR1 MNHEY and CDR2 SMNVEV (reference sequence). The CDR3 runs to 16 residues. The CDR3 loop reads CASSSGTSGGYNEQFF. CDR3 sequence (DNA): TGTGCCAGCAGCTCCGGGACTAGCGGGGGATACAATGAGCAGTTCTTC.

V usage is TRBV12-3 or TRBV12-4 and J usage is TRBJ2-1, with D unclear. V was clipped by 2 bases and J by 10 bases, with 12 bases between them. This CDR3 is 13 amino acids long. CDR3 loop: CASSLNQAREQFF. Here the CDR3 DNA reads TGTGCCAGCAGTTTAAATCAGGCTAGGGAGCAGTTCTTC.